This T cell receptor (beta chain) emerged from a study of Tregs in tolerant kidney transplant recipients. Findings and caveats of the study: The most relevant donor-specific Treg TCRbeta repertoire apparently came from expansion with activated donor B cells.

Method: immunoSEQ multiplex PCR; TCRdb's copy keeps in-frame clones and lacks some. The sample lists about 240,000 clones, about 86% occurring once. Of note for this clone: Its cognate antigen is unknown.

V was clipped by 4 bases and J by 0 bases, with 19 bases between them. In germline, CDR1 is SGHAT, CDR2 FQNNGV. The CDR3 loop spans 19 amino acids. CD4+CD25+CD127- Tregs, CD4+CD25- non-Tregs, CD4 and CD8 cells were sorted. The TCR originated in a human donor in good health. V gene TRBV11-2 combines with J gene TRBJ2-6, with D maybe TRBD1 (5 bases). The sequenced sample consisted of CD4+ T cells from blood. The CDR3 here is CASSSHVGRAYSGANVLTF. The DNA of the CDR3 is TGTGCCAGCAGCTCTCACGTCGGCAGGGCGTACTCTGGGGCCAACGTCCTGACTTTC.